Each of the 4 T cell receptor beta chains below was sequenced from the same sample in a study of PD-1 blockade in mismatch repair-deficient tumors. Profiled with immunoSEQ multiplex PCR; TCRdb holds only in-frame clones, not every one. The sample shows some 85,000 clones, roughly 80% of them seen only once. This material consisted of peripheral blood, taken 44 weeks after starting pembrolizumab. The receptors here all came from an adult with mismatch repair-deficient cancer.

The chain has TRBV2 and TRBJ2-2; the D is unclear. CDR1 and CDR2 from the germline V gene are SNHLY and FYNNEI. This CDR3 has 13 amino acids. The V and J ends lost 2 bases and 8 bases respectively, with 9 bases between them. CDR3 sequence reads: CASSEWGTGELFF. In DNA, the CDR3 is TGTGCCAGCAGTGAATGGGGTACTGGGGAGCTGTTTTTT. Full variable domain (outside the CDR3, taken from reference TRBV2 and TRBJ2-2): EPEVTQTPSHQVTQMGQEVILRCVPISNHLYFYWYRQILGQKVEFLVSFYNNEISEKSEIFDDQFSVERPDGSNFTLKIRSTKLEDSAMYFCASSEWGTGELFFGEGSRLTVL.

This clone was seen a few times. This chain links TRBV2 with TRBJ2-7; D uncertain. The CDR3 is 11 residues long. Germline V lookup: CDR1 SNHLY, CDR2 FYNNEI. Trimming stripped 7 bases from V and 3 bases from J, with 7 bases between. The CDR3 coding sequence is TGTGCCAGCAATTCGGTCTACGAGCAGTACTTC. Its protein is CASNSVYEQYF.

This chain connects TRBV7-9 to TRBJ2-7; 11 nucleotides line up with TRBD2. The CDR3 is 14 residues long. Germline loops: CDR1 SEHNR, CDR2 FQNEAQ (reference sequence). The ends lost 2 bases at V and 4 bases at J; junction bases unmatched: 1. The DNA of the CDR3 is TGTGCCAGCAGCTTACTAGCGGGGGGTTACGAGCAGTACTTC. Amino acids: CASSLLAGGYEQYF. The full variable domain, with the rest looked up from reference TRBV7-9 and TRBJ2-7, is DTGVSQNPRHKITKRGQNVTFRCDPISEHNRLYWYRQTLGQGPEFLTYFQNEAQLEKSRLLSDRFSAERPKGSFSTLEIQRTEQGDSAMYLCASSLLAGGYEQYFGPGTRLTVT.

V and J are TRBV5-1 and TRBJ2-7; 8 bases are a match to TRBD1. V lost 4 bases and J lost 6; bases outside the gene matches: 6. Germline assignment: CDR1 SGHRS and CDR2 YFSETQ. The CDR3 spans 13 residues. This chain's CDR3 is CASSQDRGLEQYF. The CDR3 region has the DNA TGCGCCAGCAGCCAAGACAGGGGTCTCGAGCAGTACTTC.